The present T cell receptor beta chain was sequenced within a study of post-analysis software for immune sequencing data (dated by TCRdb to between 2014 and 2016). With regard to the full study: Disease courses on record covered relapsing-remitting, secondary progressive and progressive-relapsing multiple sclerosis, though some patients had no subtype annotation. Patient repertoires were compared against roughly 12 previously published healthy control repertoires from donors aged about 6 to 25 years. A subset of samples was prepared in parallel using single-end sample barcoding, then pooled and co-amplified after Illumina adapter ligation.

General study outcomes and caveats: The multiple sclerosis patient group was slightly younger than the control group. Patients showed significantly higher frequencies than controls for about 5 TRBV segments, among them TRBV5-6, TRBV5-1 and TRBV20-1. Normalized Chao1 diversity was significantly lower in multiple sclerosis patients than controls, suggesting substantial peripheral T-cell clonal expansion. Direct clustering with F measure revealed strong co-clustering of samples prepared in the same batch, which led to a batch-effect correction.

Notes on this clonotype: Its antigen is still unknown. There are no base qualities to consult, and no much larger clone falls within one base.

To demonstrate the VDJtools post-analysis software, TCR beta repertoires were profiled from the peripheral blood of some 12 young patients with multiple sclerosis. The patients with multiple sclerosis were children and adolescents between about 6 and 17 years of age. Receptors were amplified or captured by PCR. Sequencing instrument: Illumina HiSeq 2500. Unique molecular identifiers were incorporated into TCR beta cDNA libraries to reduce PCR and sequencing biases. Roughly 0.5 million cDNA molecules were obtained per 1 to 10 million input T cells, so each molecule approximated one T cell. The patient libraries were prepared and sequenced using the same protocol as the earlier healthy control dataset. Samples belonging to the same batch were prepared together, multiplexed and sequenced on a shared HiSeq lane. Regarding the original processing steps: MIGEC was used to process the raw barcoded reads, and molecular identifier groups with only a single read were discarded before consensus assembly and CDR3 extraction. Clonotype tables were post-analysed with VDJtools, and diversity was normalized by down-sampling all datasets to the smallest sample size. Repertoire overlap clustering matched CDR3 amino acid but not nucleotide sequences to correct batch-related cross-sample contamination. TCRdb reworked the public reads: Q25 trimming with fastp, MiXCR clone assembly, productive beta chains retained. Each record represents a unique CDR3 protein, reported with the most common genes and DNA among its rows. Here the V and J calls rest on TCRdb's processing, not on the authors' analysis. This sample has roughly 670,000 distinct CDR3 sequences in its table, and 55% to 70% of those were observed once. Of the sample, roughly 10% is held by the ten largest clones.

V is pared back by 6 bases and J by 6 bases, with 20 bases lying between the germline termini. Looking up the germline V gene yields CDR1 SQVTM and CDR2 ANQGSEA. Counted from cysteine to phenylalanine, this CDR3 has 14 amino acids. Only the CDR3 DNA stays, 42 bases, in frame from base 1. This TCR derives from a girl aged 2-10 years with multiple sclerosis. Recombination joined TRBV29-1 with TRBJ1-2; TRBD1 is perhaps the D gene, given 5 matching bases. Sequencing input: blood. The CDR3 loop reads CSVGDGTREHGYTF. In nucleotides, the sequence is TGCAGCGTGGGGGACGGGACCCGGGAGCATGGCTACACCTTC.